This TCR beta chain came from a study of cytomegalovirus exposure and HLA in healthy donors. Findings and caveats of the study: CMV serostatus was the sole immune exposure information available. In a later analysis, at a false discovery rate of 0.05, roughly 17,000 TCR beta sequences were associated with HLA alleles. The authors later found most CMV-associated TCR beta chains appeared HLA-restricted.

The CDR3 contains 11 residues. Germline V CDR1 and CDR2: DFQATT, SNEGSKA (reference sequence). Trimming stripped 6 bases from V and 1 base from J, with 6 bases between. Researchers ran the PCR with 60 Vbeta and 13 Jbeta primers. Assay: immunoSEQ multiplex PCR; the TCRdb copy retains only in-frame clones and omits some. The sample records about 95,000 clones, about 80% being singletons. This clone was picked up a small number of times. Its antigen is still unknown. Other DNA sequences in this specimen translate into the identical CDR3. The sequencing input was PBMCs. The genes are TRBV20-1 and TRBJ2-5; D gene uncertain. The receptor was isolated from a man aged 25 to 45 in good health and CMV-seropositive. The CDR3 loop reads CSAPIQETQYF. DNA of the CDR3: TGCAGTGCCCCCATCCAAGAGACCCAGTACTTC.